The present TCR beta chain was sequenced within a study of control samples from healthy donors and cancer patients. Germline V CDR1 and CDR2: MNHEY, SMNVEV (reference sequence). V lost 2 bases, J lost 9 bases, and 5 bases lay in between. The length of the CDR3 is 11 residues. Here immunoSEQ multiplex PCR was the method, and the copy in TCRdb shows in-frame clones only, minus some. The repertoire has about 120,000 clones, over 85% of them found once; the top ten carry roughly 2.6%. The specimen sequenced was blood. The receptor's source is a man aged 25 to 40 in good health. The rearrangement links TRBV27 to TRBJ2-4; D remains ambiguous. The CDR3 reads CASSLNGIQYF. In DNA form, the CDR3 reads TGTGCCAGCAGTTTAAATGGCATTCAGTACTTC.